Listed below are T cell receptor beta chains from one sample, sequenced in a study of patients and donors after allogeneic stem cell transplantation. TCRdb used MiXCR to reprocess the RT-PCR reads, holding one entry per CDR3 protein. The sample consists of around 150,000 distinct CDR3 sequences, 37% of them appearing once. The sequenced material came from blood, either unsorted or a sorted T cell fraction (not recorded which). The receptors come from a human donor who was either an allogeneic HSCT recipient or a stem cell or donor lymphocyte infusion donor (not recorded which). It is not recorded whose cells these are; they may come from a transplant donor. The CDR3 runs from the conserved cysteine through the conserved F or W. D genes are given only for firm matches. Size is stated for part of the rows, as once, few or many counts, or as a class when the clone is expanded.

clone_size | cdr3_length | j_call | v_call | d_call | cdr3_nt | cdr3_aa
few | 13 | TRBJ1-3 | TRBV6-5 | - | TGTGCCAGCAGGGGCAGGACTGGAAACACCATATATTTT | CASRGRTGNTIYF
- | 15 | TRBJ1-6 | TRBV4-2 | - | TGTGCCAGCAGCCAAGACTGGATCGGTAATTCACCCCTCCACTTT | CASSQDWIGNSPLHF
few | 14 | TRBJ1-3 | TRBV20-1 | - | TGCAGTGCCCCCTCTTTGAGGATTCCGAACACCATATATTTT | CSAPSLRIPNTIYF
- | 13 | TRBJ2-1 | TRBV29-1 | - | TGCAGCGTATGGACAGAAAACTACAATGAGCAGTTCTTC | CSVWTENYNEQFF
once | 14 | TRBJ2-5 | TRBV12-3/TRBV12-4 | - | TGTGCCAGCAGTTTCGGGGGACCGCTGGAGGCCCAGTACTTC | CASSFGGPLEAQYF
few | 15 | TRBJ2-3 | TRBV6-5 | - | TGTGCCGGTTTCGCAGGGACGGATGGTATAGATACGCAGTATTTT | CAGFAGTDGIDTQYF
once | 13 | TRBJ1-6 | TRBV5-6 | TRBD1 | TGTGCCAGCAGCTTACAGGGGGATTCACCCCTCCACTTT | CASSLQGDSPLHF
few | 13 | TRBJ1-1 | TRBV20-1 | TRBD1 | TGCAGTGCGACCGGGACAGGGAGGACTGAAGCTTTCTTT | CSATGTGRTEAFF
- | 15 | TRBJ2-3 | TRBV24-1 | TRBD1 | TGTGCCACCAGTGAACCACAGGGGGCCGCAGATACGCAGTATTTT | CATSEPQGAADTQYF
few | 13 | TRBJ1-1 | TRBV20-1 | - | TGCAGTGCAAAGAACAGGGAGCACACTGAAGCTTTCTTT | CSAKNREHTEAFF
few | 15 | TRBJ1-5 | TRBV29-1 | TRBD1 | TGCAGCGATAACACCGGGACAGGTAGCAATCAGCCCCAGCATTTT | CSDNTGTGSNQPQHF
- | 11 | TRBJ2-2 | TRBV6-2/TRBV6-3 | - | TGTGCCAGCAGCCACACCGGGGAGCTGTTTTTT | CASSHTGELFF
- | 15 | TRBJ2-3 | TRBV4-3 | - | TGCGCCAGCAGCCAAGAGGAAACTAGCACAGATACGCAGTATTTT | CASSQEETSTDTQYF
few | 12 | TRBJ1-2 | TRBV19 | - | TGTGCCAGTAGTGCAACCTTGAAGGGCTACACCTTC | CASSATLKGYTF
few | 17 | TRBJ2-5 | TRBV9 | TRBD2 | TGTGCCAGCAGCGTAGCTACCAGCGGGGGATACCAAGAGACCCAGTACTTC | CASSVATSGGYQETQYF
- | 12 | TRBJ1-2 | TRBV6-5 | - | TGTGCCAGCAGTTACGGGGGTTATGGCTACACCTTC | CASSYGGYGYTF
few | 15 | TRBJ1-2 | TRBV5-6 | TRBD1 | TGTGCCAGCAGCACGGACAGGGGAAATAACTATGGCTACACCTTC | CASSTDRGNNYGYTF
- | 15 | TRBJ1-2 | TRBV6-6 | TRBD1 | TGTGCCAGCAGTTACGTTGGACAGGGGGCGGCTGGCTACACCTTC | CASSYVGQGAAGYTF
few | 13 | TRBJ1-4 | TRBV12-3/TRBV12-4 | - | TGTGCCAGCTCACCCGGGGGTAATGAAAAACTGTTTTTT | CASSPGGNEKLFF
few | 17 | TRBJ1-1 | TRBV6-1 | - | TGTGCCAGCAGTGAAAGGGGGACAAGTCAAATGAACACTGAAGCTTTCTTT | CASSERGTSQMNTEAFF
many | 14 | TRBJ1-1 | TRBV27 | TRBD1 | TGTGCCAGCAGGGCAGGGGGGGTAAACACTGAAGCTTTCTTT | CASRAGGVNTEAFF
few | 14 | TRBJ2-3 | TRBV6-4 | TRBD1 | TGTGCCAGCTCGACAGGGGGCGGCACAGATACGCAGTATTTT | CASSTGGGTDTQYF
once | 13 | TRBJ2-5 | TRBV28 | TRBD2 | TGTGCCAGCACCATGGGGGGGGTGGAGACCCAGTACTTC | CASTMGGVETQYF
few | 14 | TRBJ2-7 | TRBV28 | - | TGTGCCAGCAGTTTAGCAGGGGGGTCCTACGAGCAGTACTTC | CASSLAGGSYEQYF
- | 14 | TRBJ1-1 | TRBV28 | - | TGTGCCAGCAGTTTACAGGGGAATCCCACTGAAGCTTTCTTT | CASSLQGNPTEAFF
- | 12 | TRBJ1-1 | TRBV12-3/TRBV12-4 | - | TGTGCCAGCAAACCGGGCGGTACTGAAGCTTTCTTT | CASKPGGTEAFF